A selection of T cell receptor beta chains follows, all from one sample in a study of cytomegalovirus exposure and HLA in healthy donors. The method was immunoSEQ multiplex PCR; TCRdb's version includes in-frame clones alone and lacks a portion of them. This sample has 150,000 to 200,000 clones, with approximately 80% found just once. The sequenced sample was PBMCs. These receptors were collected from a woman aged 45 to 65 in good health and CMV-seronegative. Each CDR3 is given with its conserved first and last residue. Expanded clones get a size class; other rows say once, few or many, or leave the size out.

J,size,V,CDR3
TRBJ2-7,-,TRBV7-9,CASSFPAGDGEQYF
TRBJ1-1,-,TRBV2,CASSEMGTGGYTEAFF
TRBJ1-4,-,TRBV9,CASSDGTASEKLFF
TRBJ1-5,-,TRBV7-2,CASSLGAGGAGQPQHF
TRBJ2-7,-,TRBV5-7,CASSLGNRGRPYEQYF
TRBJ2-7,-,TRBV28,CASSVIAGTHEQYF
TRBJ1-4,-,TRBV11-2,CASSLGVTSTNEKLFF
TRBJ2-1,-,TRBV7-8,CASSLRDRGSYNEQFF
TRBJ2-7,-,TRBV15,CATSRGSGGVGYEQYF
TRBJ2-7,once,TRBV27,CASRHGTSGTYEQYF
TRBJ2-7,once,TRBV7-6,CASSPDRDEQYF
TRBJ1-5,-,TRBV2,CASREQGWNQPQHF
TRBJ2-7,-,TRBV5-1,CASSLGGKETNEQYF
TRBJ2-7,-,TRBV14,CASSRLTSGVLYEQYF
TRBJ2-7,-,TRBV7-2,CASSDRGSYEQYF
TRBJ2-3,few,TRBV7-9,CASSLLGTDTQYF
TRBJ1-1,-,TRBV6-5,CASSGGQGGNTEAFF
TRBJ1-1,-,TRBV27,CASSLSGIYTEAFF
TRBJ1-2,-,TRBV6-1,CASSVQGIGYGYTF
TRBJ1-3,-,TRBV15,CATSGGDTIYF
-,-,TRBV7-8,CASSDPTVLGVVEQYF
TRBJ2-5,-,TRBV5-8,CASSFRQGKYQETQYF
TRBJ2-7,-,TRBV29-1,CSVVRAGAYEQYF
TRBJ1-4,-,TRBV7-2,CASSFAGEKLFF
TRBJ2-1,-,TRBV11-2,CASRISGRAFNEQFF
TRBJ2-2,-,TRBV6-5,CASRGTGSVQDLFF
TRBJ1-2,-,TRBV19,CASSWSYGYTF
TRBJ1-3,-,TRBV29-1,CSVEQGNSGNTIYF
TRBJ2-3,once,TRBV12-5,CASAPGLDTDTQYF
TRBJ1-2,-,TRBV9,CASSVAGQGDYGYTF
TRBJ2-2,-,TRBV29-1,CSVVQGGTGELFF
TRBJ1-1,-,TRBV6-1,CASSEAGQGTKAEAFF